This TCR beta chain was captured in a study of blood T cell repertoires in COVID-19. Study-level information: The United States, Italy and Spain provided the acute and convalescent COVID-19 samples.

Trimming cost V 6 bases and J 0 bases, with 15 bases left between them. The CDR3 totals 16 residues. The V gene's germline CDR1 is SNHLY and CDR2 FYNNEI. The authors' processing: Amplification of reference gene primers provided the estimated nucleated cell counts. The data were produced by immunoSEQ multiplex PCR, yet TCRdb's version contains in-frame clones alone and is incomplete. For V, J and clone size, that table is used; D and trimming come from the DNA. Here the sample spans some 200,000 clones, more than 80% being singletons. The receptor was isolated from a woman between 18 and 29 years old in a cohort exposed to, infected with or recovered from COVID-19 (not recorded which). The chain joins TRBV2 to TRBJ1-5; D is unclear. The specimen was PBMCs or T cells enriched from blood (not recorded which). CDR3 DNA sequence: TGTGCCAGCAGCGGAAACCTCGGGTATAGCAATCAGCCCCAGCATTTT. Residues: CASSGNLGYSNQPQHF.